This TCR beta chain is from a study of T cell responses to AZD1222 COVID-19 vaccine. General study points: Breadth and depth of Spike-specific TCRs rose after two AZD1222 doses.

CDR1 and CDR2 (germline): MNHEY, SMNVEV (reference sequence). This CDR3 contains 13 residues. Deletions cut 6 bases from V and 1 base from J, with 9 bases between. This clone was seen once. Its target is unknown. Method: immunoSEQ multiplex PCR; TCRdb's copy keeps in-frame clones and lacks some. The sample comprises about 120,000 clones, around 92% of which are singletons, and 2.5% to 3.5% rests with the top ten. This clonotype was sampled from an adult in good health. The sample consisted of peripheral blood, taken on day 0 of AZD1222 vaccination. The chain is built from TRBV27 and TRBJ1-1; D is unclear. CDR3 DNA sequence: TGTGCCAGCAGGGAAACGGGGAACACTGAAGCTTTCTTT. Translating gives CASRETGNTEAFF.